This T cell receptor beta chain was profiled in a study of blood T cells in healthy people across ages. Study details: About one barcoded beta molecule per two T cells was captured by template switching.

The germline gives CDR1 MNHEY, CDR2 SMNVEV (reference sequence). The CDR3 is made up of 15 amino acids. Trimming cost V 5 bases and J 4 bases, with 15 bases left between them. The donors, healthy Caucasians from Russia, were aged roughly 6 to 100. Together with a sample-barcoded 5' primer, a J-beta primer mix was included in a second PCR lasting about 7 to 11 cycles. MiXCR, applied by TCRdb to the 5' RACE reads, yields one record per CDR3 protein. The sample includes approximately 810,000 distinct CDR3 sequences, around 28% seen only once; the top ten take around 16%. This clonotype has more than one count but fewer than ten. Its antigen is undetermined. Whole-study results and caveats: Observed TCR beta diversity per million T cells went down as age went up. This fall followed a roughly linear course with age. Comparison with aged donors showed that long-lived donors had more naive CD4+ cells and higher diversity.

The rearrangement joins TRBV27 to TRBJ2-1, with D tentatively TRBD1 (6 bases). The specimen sequenced was blood. This sequence originates from a woman aged 80 or over in good health. In DNA form, the CDR3 reads TGTGCCAGCAGTGACGACAGGCCGTTATACAATGAGCAGTTCTTC. Its translation is CASSDDRPLYNEQFF.